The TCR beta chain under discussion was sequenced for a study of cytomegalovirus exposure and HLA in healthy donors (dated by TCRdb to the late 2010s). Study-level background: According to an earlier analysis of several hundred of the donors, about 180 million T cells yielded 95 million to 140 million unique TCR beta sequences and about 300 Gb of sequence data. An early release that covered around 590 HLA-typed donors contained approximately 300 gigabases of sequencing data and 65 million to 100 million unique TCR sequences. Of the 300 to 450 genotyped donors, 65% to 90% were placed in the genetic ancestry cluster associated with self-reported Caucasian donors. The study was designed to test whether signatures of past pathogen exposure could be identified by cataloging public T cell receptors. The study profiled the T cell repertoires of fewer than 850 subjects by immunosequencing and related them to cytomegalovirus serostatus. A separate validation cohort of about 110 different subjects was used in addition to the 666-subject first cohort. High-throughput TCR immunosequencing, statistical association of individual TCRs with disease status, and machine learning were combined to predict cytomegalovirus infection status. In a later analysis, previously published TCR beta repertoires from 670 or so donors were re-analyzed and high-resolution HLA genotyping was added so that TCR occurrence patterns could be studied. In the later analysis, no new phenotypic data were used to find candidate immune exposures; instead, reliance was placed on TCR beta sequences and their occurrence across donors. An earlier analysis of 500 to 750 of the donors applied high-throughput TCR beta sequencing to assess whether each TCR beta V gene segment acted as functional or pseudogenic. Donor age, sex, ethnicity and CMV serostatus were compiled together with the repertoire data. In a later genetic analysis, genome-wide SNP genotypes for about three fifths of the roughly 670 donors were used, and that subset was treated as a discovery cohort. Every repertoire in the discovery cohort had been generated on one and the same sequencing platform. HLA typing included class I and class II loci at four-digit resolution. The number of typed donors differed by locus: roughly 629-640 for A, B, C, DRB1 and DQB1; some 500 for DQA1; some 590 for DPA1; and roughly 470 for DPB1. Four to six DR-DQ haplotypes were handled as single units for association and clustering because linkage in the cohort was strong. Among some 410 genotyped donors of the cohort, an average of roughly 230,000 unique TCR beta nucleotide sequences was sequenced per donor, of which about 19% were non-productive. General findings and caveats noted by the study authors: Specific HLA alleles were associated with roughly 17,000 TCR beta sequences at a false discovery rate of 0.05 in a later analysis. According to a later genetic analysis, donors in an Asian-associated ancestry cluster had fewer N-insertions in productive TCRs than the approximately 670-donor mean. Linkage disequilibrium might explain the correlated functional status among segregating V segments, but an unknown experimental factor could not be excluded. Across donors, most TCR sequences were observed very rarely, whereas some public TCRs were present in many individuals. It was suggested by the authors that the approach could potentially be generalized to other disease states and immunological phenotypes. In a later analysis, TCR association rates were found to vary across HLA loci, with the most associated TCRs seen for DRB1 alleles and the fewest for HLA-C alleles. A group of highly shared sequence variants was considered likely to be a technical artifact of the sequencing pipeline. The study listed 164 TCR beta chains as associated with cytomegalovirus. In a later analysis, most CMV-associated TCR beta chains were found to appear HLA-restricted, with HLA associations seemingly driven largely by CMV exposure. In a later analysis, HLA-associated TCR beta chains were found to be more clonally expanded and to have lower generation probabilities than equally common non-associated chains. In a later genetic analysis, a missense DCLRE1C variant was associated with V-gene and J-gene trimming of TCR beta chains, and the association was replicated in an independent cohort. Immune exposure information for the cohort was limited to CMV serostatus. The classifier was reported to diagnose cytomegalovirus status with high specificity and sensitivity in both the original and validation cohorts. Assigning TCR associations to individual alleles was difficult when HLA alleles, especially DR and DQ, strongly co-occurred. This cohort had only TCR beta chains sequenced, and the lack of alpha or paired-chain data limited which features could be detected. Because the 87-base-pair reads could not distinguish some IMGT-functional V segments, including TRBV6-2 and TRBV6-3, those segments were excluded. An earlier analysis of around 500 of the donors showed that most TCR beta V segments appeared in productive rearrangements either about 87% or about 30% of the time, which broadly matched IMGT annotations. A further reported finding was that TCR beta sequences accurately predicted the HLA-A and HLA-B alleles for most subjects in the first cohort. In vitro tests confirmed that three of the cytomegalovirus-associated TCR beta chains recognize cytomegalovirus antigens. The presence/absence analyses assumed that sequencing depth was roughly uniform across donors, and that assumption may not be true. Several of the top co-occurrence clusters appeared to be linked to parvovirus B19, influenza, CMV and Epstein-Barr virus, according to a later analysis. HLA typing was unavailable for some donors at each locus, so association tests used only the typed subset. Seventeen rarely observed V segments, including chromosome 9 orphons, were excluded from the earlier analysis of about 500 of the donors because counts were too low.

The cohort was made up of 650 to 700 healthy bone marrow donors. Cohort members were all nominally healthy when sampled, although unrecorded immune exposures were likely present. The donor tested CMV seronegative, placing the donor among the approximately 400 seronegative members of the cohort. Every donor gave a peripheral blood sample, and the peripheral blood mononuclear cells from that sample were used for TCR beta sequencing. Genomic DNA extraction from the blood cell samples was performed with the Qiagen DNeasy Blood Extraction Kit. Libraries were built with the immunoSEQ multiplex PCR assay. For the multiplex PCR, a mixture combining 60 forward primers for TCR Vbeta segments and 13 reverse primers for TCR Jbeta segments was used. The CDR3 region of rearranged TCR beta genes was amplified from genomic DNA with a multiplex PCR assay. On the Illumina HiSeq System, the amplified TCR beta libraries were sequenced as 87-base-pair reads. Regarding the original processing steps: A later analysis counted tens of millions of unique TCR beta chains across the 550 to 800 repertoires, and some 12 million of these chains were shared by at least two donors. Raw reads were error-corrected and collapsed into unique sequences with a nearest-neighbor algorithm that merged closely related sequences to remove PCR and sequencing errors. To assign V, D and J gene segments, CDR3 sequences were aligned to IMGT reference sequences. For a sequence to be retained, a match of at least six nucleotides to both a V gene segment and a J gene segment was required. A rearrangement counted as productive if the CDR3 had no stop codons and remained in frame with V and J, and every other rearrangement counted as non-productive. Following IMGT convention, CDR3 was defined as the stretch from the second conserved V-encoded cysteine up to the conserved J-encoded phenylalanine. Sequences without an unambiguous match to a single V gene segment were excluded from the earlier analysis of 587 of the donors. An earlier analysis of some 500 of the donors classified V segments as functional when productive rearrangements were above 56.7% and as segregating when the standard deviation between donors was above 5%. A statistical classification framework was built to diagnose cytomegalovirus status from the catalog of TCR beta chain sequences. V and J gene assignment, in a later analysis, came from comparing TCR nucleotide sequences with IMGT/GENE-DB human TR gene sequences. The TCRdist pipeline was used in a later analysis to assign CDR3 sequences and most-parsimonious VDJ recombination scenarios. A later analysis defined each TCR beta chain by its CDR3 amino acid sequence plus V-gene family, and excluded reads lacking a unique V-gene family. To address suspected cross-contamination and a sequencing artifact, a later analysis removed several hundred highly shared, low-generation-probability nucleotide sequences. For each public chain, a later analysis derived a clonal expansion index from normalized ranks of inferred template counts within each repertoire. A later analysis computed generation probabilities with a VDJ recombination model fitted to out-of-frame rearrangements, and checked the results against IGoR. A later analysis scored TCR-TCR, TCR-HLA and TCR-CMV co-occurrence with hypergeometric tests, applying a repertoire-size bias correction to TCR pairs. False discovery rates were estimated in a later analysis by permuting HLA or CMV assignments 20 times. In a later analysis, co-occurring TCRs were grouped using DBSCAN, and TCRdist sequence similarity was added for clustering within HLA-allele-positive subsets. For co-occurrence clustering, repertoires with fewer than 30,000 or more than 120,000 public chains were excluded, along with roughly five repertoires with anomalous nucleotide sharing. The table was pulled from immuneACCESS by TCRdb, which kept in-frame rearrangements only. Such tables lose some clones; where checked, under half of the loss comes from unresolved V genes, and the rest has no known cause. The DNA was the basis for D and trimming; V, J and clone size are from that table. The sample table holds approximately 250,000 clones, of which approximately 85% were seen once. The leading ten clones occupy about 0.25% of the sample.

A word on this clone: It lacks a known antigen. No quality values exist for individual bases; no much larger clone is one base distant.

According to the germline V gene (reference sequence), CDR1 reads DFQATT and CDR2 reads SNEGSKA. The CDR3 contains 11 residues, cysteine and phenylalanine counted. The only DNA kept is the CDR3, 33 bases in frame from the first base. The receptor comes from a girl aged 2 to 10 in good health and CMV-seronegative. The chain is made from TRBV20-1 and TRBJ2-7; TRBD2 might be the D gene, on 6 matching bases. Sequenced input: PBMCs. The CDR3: CSAGLTYEQYF. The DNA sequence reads TGCAGCGCGGGGCTAACCTACGAGCAGTACTTC.